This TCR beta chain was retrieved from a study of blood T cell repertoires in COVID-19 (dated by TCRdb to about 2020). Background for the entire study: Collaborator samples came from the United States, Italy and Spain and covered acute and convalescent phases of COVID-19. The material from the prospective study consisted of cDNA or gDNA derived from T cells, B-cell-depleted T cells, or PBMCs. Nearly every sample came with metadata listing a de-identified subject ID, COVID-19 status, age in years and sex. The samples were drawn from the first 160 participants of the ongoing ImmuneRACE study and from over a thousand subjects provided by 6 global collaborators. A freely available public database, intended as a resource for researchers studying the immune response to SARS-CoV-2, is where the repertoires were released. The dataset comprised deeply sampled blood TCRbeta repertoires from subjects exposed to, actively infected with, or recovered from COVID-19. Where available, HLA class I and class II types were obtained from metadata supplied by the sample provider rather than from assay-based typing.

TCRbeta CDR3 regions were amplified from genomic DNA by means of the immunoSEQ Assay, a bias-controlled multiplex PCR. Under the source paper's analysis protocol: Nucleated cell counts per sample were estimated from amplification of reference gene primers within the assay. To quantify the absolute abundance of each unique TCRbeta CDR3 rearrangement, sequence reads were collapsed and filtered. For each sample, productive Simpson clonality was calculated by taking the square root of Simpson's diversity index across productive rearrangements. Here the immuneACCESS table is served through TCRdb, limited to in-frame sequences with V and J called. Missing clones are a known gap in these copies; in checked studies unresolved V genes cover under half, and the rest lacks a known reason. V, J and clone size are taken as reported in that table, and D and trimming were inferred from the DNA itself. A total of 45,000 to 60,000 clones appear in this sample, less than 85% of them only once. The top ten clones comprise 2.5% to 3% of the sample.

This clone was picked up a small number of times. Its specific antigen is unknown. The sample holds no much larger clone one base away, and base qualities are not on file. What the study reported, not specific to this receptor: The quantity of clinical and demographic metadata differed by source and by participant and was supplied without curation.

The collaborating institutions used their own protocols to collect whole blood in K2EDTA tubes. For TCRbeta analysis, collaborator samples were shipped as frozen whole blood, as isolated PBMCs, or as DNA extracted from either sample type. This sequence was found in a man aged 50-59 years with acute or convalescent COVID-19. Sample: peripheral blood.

CDR3 region: CASSDWLMTDTQYF. The DNA sequence is TGCGCCAGCAGTGATTGGCTTATGACAGATACGCAGTATTTT. This chain joins TRBV10-2 to TRBJ2-3; the D gene is not confidently resolved. Trimming takes 3 bases from V and 3 bases from J, and the germline ends sit 10 bases apart. CDR1 is given as WSHSY and CDR2 as SAAADI, both from the germline V gene. The CDR3 sequence holds 14 residues, the cysteine and phenylalanine included. Only the CDR3 portion is preserved as DNA: 42 bases, with reading frame beginning at the first base.